Each of the 21 T cell receptor beta chains below was sequenced from the same sample in a study of PD-1 blockade in mismatch repair-deficient tumors. TCRdb's copy holds only in-frame clones and misses some; the assay was immunoSEQ multiplex PCR. Of about 60,000 clones listed, more than 70% are singletons. The source material was peripheral blood, sampled 52 weeks after starting pembrolizumab. The receptors shown here come from an adult with mismatch repair-deficient cancer.

The chain recombines TRBV28 with TRBJ2-7, with TRBD1 as a possible D gene (6 bases). This CDR3 region has 15 residues. V was trimmed by 6 bases and J by 3 bases, leaving 18 bases between them. Germline V gives CDR1 MDHEN, CDR2 SYDVKM. The CDR3 DNA follows: TGTGCCAGCAGGAACAGGGACAAGAAGGGCTACGAGCAGTACTTC. It translates to CASRNRDKKGYEQYF.

The V and J genes are TRBV7-8 and TRBJ2-7; TRBD2 matches at 8 bases. This CDR3 is built from 15 residues. V shed 5 bases, J shed 2 bases, and the junction held 8 bases outside the gene matches. The germline gives CDR1 SGHVS, CDR2 FQNEAQ. CDR3 amino acids: CASSPEAGETYEQYF. The DNA for the CDR3 is TGTGCCAGCAGCCCTGAAGCGGGGGAAACCTACGAGCAGTACTTC. Full variable domain (rest looked up from reference TRBV7-8 and TRBJ2-7): GAGVSQSPRYKVAKRGQDVALRCDPISGHVSLFWYQQALGQGPEFLTYFQNEAQLDKSGLPSDRFFAERPEGSVSTLKIQRTQQEDSAVYLCASSPEAGETYEQYFGPGTRLTVT.

This clone was seen just once. V usage is TRBV19 and J usage is TRBJ2-1, with 15 bases aligning to TRBD2. Looked up from germline, CDR1 is LNHDA and CDR2 is SQIVND (reference sequence). There are 15 residues in the CDR3. The V gene end was trimmed by 5 bases and the J gene end by 12 bases; junction bases not matched to a gene: 8. As DNA, the CDR3 is TGTGCCAGTAGTCAGGGACTAGCGGGAGGCCCGGGGCAGTTCTTC. The encoded protein is CASSQGLAGGPGQFF.

The chain uses TRBV7-2 and TRBJ2-7, with D perhaps given as TRBD1 or TRBD2 (6 bases each). This CDR3 has 14 amino acids. Per germline, CDR1 SGHTA and CDR2 FQGNSA. Trimming cost V 8 bases and J 4 bases, with 18 bases left between them. The CDR3 sequence is CASRRGGSAYEQYF. The CDR3 DNA sequence: TGTGCCAGCCGCAGAGGGGGGAGTGCATACGAGCAGTACTTC.

The V and J genes are TRBV5-1 and TRBJ2-7; TRBD2 agrees at 14 bases. V trimming: 0 bases; J trimming: 0 bases; junction bases outside the gene matches: 2. The CDR3 covers 17 residues. Germline values: CDR1 SGHRS, CDR2 YFSETQ. The CDR3 DNA reads as TGCGCCAGCAGCTTGGGGACTAGCGGGAGGCGCTCCTACGAGCAGTACTTC. Its translation is CASSLGTSGRRSYEQYF.

The genes are TRBV10-2 and TRBJ1-5; 9 bases fit TRBD1. With V trimmed by 3 bases and J by 4 bases, 10 bases remained unmatched. The CDR3 contains 17 residues. The germline V gene has CDR1 WSHSY and CDR2 SAAADI. CDR3 bases: TGCGCCAGCAGTGACCTCGGACAGGGGTGGCTAAATCAGCCCCAGCATTTT. Translated, it gives CASSDLGQGWLNQPQHF.

The chain has TRBV27 and TRBJ2-7, with 9 bases aligning to TRBD2. The V gene end was trimmed by 8 bases and the J gene end by 2 bases; junction bases not matched to a gene: 13. Germline V lookup: CDR1 MNHEY, CDR2 SMNVEV (reference sequence). The CDR3 totals 16 residues. The CDR3 protein is CASSGREGPRAYEQYF. Written as DNA, the CDR3 is TGTGCCAGCTCGGGGCGGGAGGGACCCCGAGCCTACGAGCAGTACTTC.

V is TRBV14 and J is TRBJ2-1; D possibly corresponds to TRBD2 (6 bases). Germline CDR1 and CDR2: SGHDN and FVKESK. The CDR3 loop spans 16 amino acids. Trimming removed 1 base at V and 4 bases at J, with 14 bases between. The CDR3 sequence: CASSQGSGGPYNEQFF. For the CDR3, the DNA is TGTGCCAGCAGCCAAGGTTCCGGGGGACCGTACAATGAGCAGTTCTTC.

Only one count was recorded for this clone. The CDR3 nucleotides read TGTGCCATAGGACAGGGCCTAGGGTACGAGCAGTACTTC. As protein: CAIGQGLGYEQYF. The chain carries TRBV2 and TRBJ2-7, with 8 bases aligning to TRBD1. After removal of 10 bases from V and 4 bases from J, the junction contained 9 bases not matched to a gene. The CDR3 sequence is 13 residues long. Germline CDR1 and CDR2: SNHLY and FYNNEI.

The chain joins TRBV4-1 to TRBJ2-5, with 9 bases lining up with TRBD2. Germline CDR1 reads MGHRA; CDR2 reads YSYEKL. J gave up 2 bases and V 0 bases, and 4 bases lay outside the gene matches. The CDR3 runs 16 residues. The CDR3 sequence is CASSQEAGGYQETQYF. For the CDR3, the DNA is TGCGCCAGCAGCCAAGAAGCGGGAGGATATCAAGAGACCCAGTACTTC.

The chain joins TRBV28 to TRBJ2-1; D might be TRBD2 (5 bases). Per germline, CDR1 MDHEN and CDR2 SYDVKM. With 8 bases removed from V and 6 bases from J, the gap between germline ends came to 8 bases. The CDR3 runs to 11 residues. This chain's CDR3 is CASGRFNEQFF. The CDR3 DNA is TGTGCCAGCGGGAGATTCAATGAGCAGTTCTTC.

This clone occurred once. The chain employs TRBV2 and TRBJ2-7, with 10 bases that match TRBD1. The CDR3 spans 14 residues. From germline, CDR1 is SNHLY and CDR2 FYNNEI. V gave up 4 bases and J gave up 5 bases; unmatched junction bases: 5. Here the CDR3 reads CASSGPGTGDEQYF. Here the CDR3 DNA reads TGTGCCAGCAGTGGTCCAGGGACAGGGGACGAGCAGTACTTC.

The chain carries TRBV5-4 and TRBJ2-3, with D perhaps matching TRBD2 (6 bases). V was trimmed by 4 bases and J by 5 bases, leaving 8 bases between them. Per the germline V gene, CDR1 is SGHNT and CDR2 is YYREEE (reference sequence). The CDR3 has 12 amino acids. The CDR3 sequence is CASSQAGDTQYF. CDR3 nucleotides: TGTGCCAGCAGCCAAGCGGGAGATACGCAGTATTTT. The entire variable domain, with the rest obtained from reference TRBV5-4 and TRBJ2-3, is as follows: ETGVTQSPTHLIKTRGQQVTLRCSSQSGHNTVSWYQQALGQGPQFIFQYYREEENGRGNFPPRFSGLQFPNYSSELNVNALELDDSALYLCASSQAGDTQYFGPGTRLTVL.

V gene TRBV10-3 combines with J gene TRBJ2-6; 9 bases map to TRBD1. Germline V gene lookup returns CDR1 ENHRY and CDR2 SYGVKD. The CDR3 length is 16 residues. V lost 7 bases, J lost 3 bases, and 7 bases stayed unmatched. CDR3 in DNA: TGTGCCATCACCCGACAGGGGGGTGGTGGGGCCAACGTCCTGACTTTC. Amino acids: CAITRQGGGGANVLTF.

The chain joins TRBV7-6 to TRBJ2-1, with no clear D. Germline values: CDR1 SGHVS, CDR2 FNYEAQ. The V end was cut by 1 base, the J end by 4 bases, with 11 bases between. The CDR3 runs 15 residues. Written as DNA, the CDR3 is TGTGCCAGCAGCTTAGGTCAGAACCTATACAATGAGCAGTTCTTC. This gives the protein CASSLGQNLYNEQFF.

V usage is TRBV19 and J usage is TRBJ2-7; 8 nucleotides line up with TRBD2. Germline loops: CDR1 LNHDA, CDR2 SQIVND (reference sequence). The CDR3 sequence is 15 residues long. The trim removed 1 base at V and 4 bases at J, leaving 6 bases unmatched. The CDR3 DNA sequence: TGTGCCAGTAGTATAGGCTACTCTAGCGGGTACGAGCAGTACTTC. Its translation is CASSIGYSSGYEQYF.

This clone was recorded a few times. Written as DNA, the CDR3 is TGTGCCAGCAGTTCATTAACGGGCGAAAAACTGTTTTTT. It specifies CASSSLTGEKLFF. V and J are TRBV27 and TRBJ1-4, with D unclear. Trimming left V 4 bases short and J 8 bases short, with 11 bases between. The CDR3 runs 13 residues. In germline, CDR1 is MNHEY, CDR2 SMNVEV (reference sequence).

This clone was seen only once. The CDR3 sequence: CASSRRTSGSWAKNIQYF. CDR3 nucleotides: TGTGCCAGCAGCCGCAGGACTAGCGGGAGTTGGGCCAAAAACATTCAGTACTTC. The V call is TRBV5-6, the J call TRBJ2-4, with 13 bases that match TRBD2. Germline V gene lookup returns CDR1 SGHDT and CDR2 YYEEEE. V gave up 4 bases and J gave up 1 base; unmatched junction bases: 8. This CDR3 is built from 18 residues.

The CDR3: CASSLRTAHYNEQFF. The CDR3, as DNA: TGTGCCAGCAGCTTGAGGACAGCTCACTACAATGAGCAGTTCTTC. The chain combines TRBV5-4 with TRBJ2-1; D possibly corresponds to TRBD1 (6 bases). This CDR3 has 15 amino acids. With 1 base removed from V and 3 bases from J, the gap between germline ends came to 11 bases. Per the germline V gene, CDR1 is SGHNT and CDR2 is YYREEE (reference sequence). Complete variable domain (other parts from reference TRBV5-4 and TRBJ2-1): ETGVTQSPTHLIKTRGQQVTLRCSSQSGHNTVSWYQQALGQGPQFIFQYYREEENGRGNFPPRFSGLQFPNYSSELNVNALELDDSALYLCASSLRTAHYNEQFFGPGTRLTVL.

The rearrangement links TRBV19 to TRBJ2-1, with TRBD1 matching 8 bases. V lost 4 bases and J lost 2; bases outside the gene matches: 7. The CDR3 loop spans 16 amino acids. CDR1 is LNHDA, CDR2 SQIVND, per germline (reference sequence). The CDR3: CASSRTGSRTYNEQFF. The CDR3 DNA sequence: TGTGCCAGTAGTAGGACAGGGTCACGAACCTACAATGAGCAGTTCTTC.

The J gene is TRBJ2-7, the V gene TRBV29-1; TRBD1 aligns across 8 bases. Looked up from germline, CDR1 is SQVTM and CDR2 is ANQGSEA. With V trimmed by 6 bases and J by 2 bases, 3 bases remained unmatched. This CDR3 region has 12 residues. The CDR3 region is CSVMDRAYEQYF. The DNA for the CDR3 is TGCAGCGTCATGGACAGGGCCTACGAGCAGTACTTC.